This TCR beta chain was observed in a study of chemoradiotherapy in HPV16-positive cancers. Across the study: Candidate HPV-specific T-cell clones and common TCR motifs came from functional assays in a couple of HPV16-positive patients. Overall study results and limits: Better recurrence-free survival went with HPV-responsive T-cell expansion in HPV16-positive patients. Non-HPV-specific T cells did not expand in tumors during treatment, whereas candidate HPV-specific clones and E7-related motifs did.

Repertoires were sampled repeatedly during chemoradiotherapy. Profiling relied on immunoSEQ multiplex PCR, and the TCRdb table lists in-frame clones only, not all of them. The repertoire includes approximately 30,000 clones, about 88% of them detected once, and about 2.1% sits in the top ten. As to this clone: The antigen is unknown.

The source was blood, collected from a patient who underwent chemoradiotherapy. This TCR was sampled from a human donor with HPV-associated anogenital cancer.

CDR3 in DNA: TGTGCCAGCAGCGTAGAGGACACGAACACTGAAGCTTTCTTT. It yields the protein CASSVEDTNTEAFF. The V and J genes are TRBV9 and TRBJ1-1; tentatively, D is TRBD1 (5 bases). CDR3 length: 14 residues. V lost 0 bases and J 1 base, leaving 7 bases between the germline ends. CDR1 and CDR2 from the germline V gene are SGDLS and YYNGEE. The complete variable domain, with remaining parts taken from reference TRBV9 and TRBJ1-1, reads DSGVTQTPKHLITATGQRVTLRCSPRSGDLSVYWYQQSLDQGLQFLIQYYNGEERAKGNILERFSAQQFPDLHSELNLSSLELGDSALYFCASSVEDTNTEAFFGQGTRLTVV.